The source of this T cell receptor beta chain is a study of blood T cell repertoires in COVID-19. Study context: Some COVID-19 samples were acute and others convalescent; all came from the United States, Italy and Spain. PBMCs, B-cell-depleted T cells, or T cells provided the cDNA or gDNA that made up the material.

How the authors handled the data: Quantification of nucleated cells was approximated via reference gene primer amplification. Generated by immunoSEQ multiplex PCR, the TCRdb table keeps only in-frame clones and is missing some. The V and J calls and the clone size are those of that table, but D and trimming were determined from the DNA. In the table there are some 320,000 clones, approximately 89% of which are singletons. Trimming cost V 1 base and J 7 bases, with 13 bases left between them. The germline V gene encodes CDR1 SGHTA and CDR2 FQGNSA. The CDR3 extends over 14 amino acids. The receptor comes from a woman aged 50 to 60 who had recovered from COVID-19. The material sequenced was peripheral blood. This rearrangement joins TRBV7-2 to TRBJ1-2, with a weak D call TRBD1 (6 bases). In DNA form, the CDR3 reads TGTGCCAGCAGCTTAGTCCGGGAACAGGGTGGCTACACCTTC. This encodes CASSLVREQGGYTF. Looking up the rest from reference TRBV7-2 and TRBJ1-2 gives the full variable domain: GAGVSQSPSNKVTEKGKDVELRCDPISGHTALYWYRQSLGQGLEFLIYFQGNSAPDKSGLPSDRFSAERTGGSVSTLTIQRTQQEDSAVYLCASSLVREQGGYTFGSGTRLTVV.